This T cell receptor beta chain comes out of a study of T-cell reconstitution after alpha-beta-depleted transplantation in children. Unique molecular identifiers were incorporated into the prepared TCRbeta library. TCRdb processed the PCR reads anew with MiXCR; each CDR3 protein has one entry. Here the sample spans around 490,000 distinct CDR3 sequences, about an eighth being singletons. The junction had 1 base not matched to a gene; V was cut back by 0 bases and J by 0 bases. This CDR3 has 15 amino acids. In germline, CDR1 is SGHRS, CDR2 YFSETQ. Here the sequenced sample was PBMCs, mostly from graft donor cells, taken 180 days after TCRalphabeta/CD19-depleted stem cell transplant. The clonotype originates from a female patient aged 2-15 years who had a stem cell transplant for aplastic anemia, so the T cells may come from the graft donor. The genes are TRBV5-1 and TRBJ2-3, with 7 positions matching TRBD2. The CDR3 protein is CASSLERGSTDTQYF. Here the CDR3 DNA reads TGCGCCAGCAGCTTGGAGCGGGGTAGCACAGATACGCAGTATTTT. Full variable domain (missing parts from reference TRBV5-1 and TRBJ2-3): KAGVTQTPRYLIKTRGQQVTLSCSPISGHRSVSWYQQTPGQGLQFLFEYFSETQRNKGNFPGRFSGRQFSNSRSEMNVSTLELGDSALYLCASSLERGSTDTQYFGPGTRLTVL.